A selection of T cell receptor beta chains follows, all from one sample in a study of cytomegalovirus exposure and HLA in healthy donors. Measured with immunoSEQ multiplex PCR; TCRdb has only the in-frame clones, and not every one. This table has about 80,000 clones, over 60% appearing once. Sequencing was done on a sample of PBMCs. The receptors come from a male donor in good health and CMV-seropositive. The CDR3 runs from the conserved cysteine through the conserved F or W. Fields, in order: V gene, CDR3 length, clone size, J gene, D gene, CDR3 DNA, CDR3 protein. D genes are given only for firm matches. Expanded clones are given a class, and other clones once, few, many or no size at all.

v_call: TRBV6-5
cdr3_length: 15
clone_size: NA
j_call: TRBJ1-6
d_call: NA
cdr3_nt: TGTGCCAGCAGTTACAACACAGGCTATAATTCACCCCTCCACTTT
cdr3_aa: CASSYNTGYNSPLHF

v_call: TRBV2
cdr3_length: 15
clone_size: few
j_call: TRBJ1-5
d_call: TRBD1
cdr3_nt: TGTGCCAGCAGTGAAGAGGGGGCGGCGAATCAGCCCCAGCATTTT
cdr3_aa: CASSEEGAANQPQHF

v_call: TRBV15
cdr3_length: 18
clone_size: NA
j_call: TRBJ2-5
d_call: NA
cdr3_nt: TGTGCCACCAGCAGAGATCGGAGAGAACGGCGGTACCAAGAGACCCAGTACTTC
cdr3_aa: CATSRDRRERRYQETQYF

v_call: TRBV6-6
cdr3_length: 15
clone_size: NA
j_call: TRBJ2-7
d_call: TRBD2
cdr3_nt: TGTGCCAGCAGCCTCACTAGCGGGGCCTCCTACGAGCAGTACTTC
cdr3_aa: CASSLTSGASYEQYF

v_call: TRBV29-1
cdr3_length: 12
clone_size: NA
j_call: TRBJ1-1
d_call: NA
cdr3_nt: TGCAGCGCTGCACAGGGGAACACTGAAGCTTTCTTT
cdr3_aa: CSAAQGNTEAFF

v_call: TRBV18
cdr3_length: 19
clone_size: NA
j_call: TRBJ2-7
d_call: TRBD1
cdr3_nt: TGTGCCAGCTCACTCCGACAGGGATCCGTCACCGGGTTGAATTACGAGCAGTACTTC
cdr3_aa: CASSLRQGSVTGLNYEQYF

v_call: TRBV6-5
cdr3_length: 15
clone_size: few
j_call: TRBJ2-3
d_call: NA
cdr3_nt: TGTGCCAGCAGTTACCTCGCGGGGAGCACAGATACGCAGTATTTT
cdr3_aa: CASSYLAGSTDTQYF

v_call: TRBV30
cdr3_length: 14
clone_size: NA
j_call: TRBJ2-7
d_call: TRBD2
cdr3_nt: TGTGCCTGGAGCGGCCAGCGGGAGGGAGGCGAGCAGTACTTC
cdr3_aa: CAWSGQREGGEQYF

v_call: TRBV14
cdr3_length: 15
clone_size: NA
j_call: TRBJ2-7
d_call: NA
cdr3_nt: TGTGCCAGCAGCCCCGGGGGGCTATACTCCTACGAGCAGTACTTC
cdr3_aa: CASSPGGLYSYEQYF

v_call: TRBV12-2
cdr3_length: 18
clone_size: NA
j_call: TRBJ1-5
d_call: NA
cdr3_nt: TGTGCAAGTCGCTTAGGAGGGCGGACAGGGGATGAGGATCAGCCCCAGCATTTT
cdr3_aa: CASRLGGRTGDEDQPQHF

v_call: TRBV5-8
cdr3_length: 15
clone_size: NA
j_call: TRBJ1-3
d_call: NA
cdr3_nt: TGTGCCAGCAGCTTGAGTCGCGCATCTGGAAACACCATATATTTT
cdr3_aa: CASSLSRASGNTIYF

v_call: TRBV10-3
cdr3_length: 15
clone_size: NA
j_call: TRBJ2-3
d_call: TRBD1
cdr3_nt: TGTGCCATCAGTGAGGGGACAGGGGGTGGGAATACGCAGTATTTT
cdr3_aa: CAISEGTGGGNTQYF

v_call: TRBV7-3
cdr3_length: 15
clone_size: NA
j_call: TRBJ1-1
d_call: NA
cdr3_nt: TGTGCCACTTCCATTGCAGGGTCCAGGAACACTGAAGCTTTCTTT
cdr3_aa: CATSIAGSRNTEAFF

v_call: TRBV5-1
cdr3_length: 19
clone_size: few
j_call: TRBJ1-1
d_call: TRBD1
cdr3_nt: TGCGCCAGCAGCGTAAGGTCTTTTGAAACAGGGGGCCCGAACACTGAAGCTTTCTTT
cdr3_aa: CASSVRSFETGGPNTEAFF

v_call: TRBV28
cdr3_length: 15
clone_size: NA
j_call: TRBJ2-1
d_call: TRBD1
cdr3_nt: TGTGCCAGCAGTTTGGTTGGGACAGGGACCCATGAGCAGTTCTTC
cdr3_aa: CASSLVGTGTHEQFF

v_call: TRBV9
cdr3_length: 15
clone_size: once
j_call: TRBJ2-3
d_call: TRBD1
cdr3_nt: TGTGCCAGCAGCGTACGTGACAGGGAGTCGGATACGCAGTATTTT
cdr3_aa: CASSVRDRESDTQYF

v_call: TRBV9
cdr3_length: 14
clone_size: few
j_call: TRBJ2-3
d_call: NA
cdr3_nt: TGTGCCAGCAGCGTACAGGAAGTCACAGATACGCAGTATTTT
cdr3_aa: CASSVQEVTDTQYF

v_call: TRBV4-1
cdr3_length: 15
clone_size: few
j_call: TRBJ1-3
d_call: NA
cdr3_nt: TGCGCCAGCAGTAAACAGGCTAACTCTGGAAACACCATATATTTT
cdr3_aa: CASSKQANSGNTIYF

v_call: TRBV16
cdr3_length: 14
clone_size: NA
j_call: TRBJ1-2
d_call: NA
cdr3_nt: TGTGCCAGCAGCCCTAAGGTCGGGTCCCATGGCTACACCTTC
cdr3_aa: CASSPKVGSHGYTF

v_call: TRBV28
cdr3_length: 14
clone_size: few
j_call: TRBJ1-2
d_call: NA
cdr3_nt: TGTGCCAGCACCGAGGCGGGGGTCGGCTATGGCTACACCTTC
cdr3_aa: CASTEAGVGYGYTF

v_call: TRBV6-5
cdr3_length: 15
clone_size: NA
j_call: TRBJ1-1
d_call: NA
cdr3_nt: TGTGCCAGCACGACCCGCGGGGTCCCCCTCACTGAAGCTTTCTTT
cdr3_aa: CASTTRGVPLTEAFF

v_call: TRBV10-3
cdr3_length: 16
clone_size: NA
j_call: TRBJ1-5
d_call: NA
cdr3_nt: TGTGCCATCAGTGAAGGTGGGGCAGGGGCGGACCAGCCCCAGCATTTT
cdr3_aa: CAISEGGAGADQPQHF

v_call: TRBV2
cdr3_length: 14
clone_size: NA
j_call: TRBJ2-2
d_call: TRBD2
cdr3_nt: TGTGCCAGCACGGGGGGAACGGGCACCGGGGAGCTGTTTTTT
cdr3_aa: CASTGGTGTGELFF

v_call: TRBV28
cdr3_length: 16
clone_size: NA
j_call: TRBJ2-1
d_call: NA
cdr3_nt: TGTGCCAGCAGTTTCTCACGACAGGGGAGGGACAATGAGCAGTTCTTC
cdr3_aa: CASSFSRQGRDNEQFF

v_call: TRBV30
cdr3_length: 14
clone_size: NA
j_call: TRBJ2-4
d_call: NA
cdr3_nt: TGTGCCTGGAGTGTTGACAGAGCCAAAAACATTCAGTACTTC
cdr3_aa: CAWSVDRAKNIQYF

v_call: TRBV6-1
cdr3_length: 11
clone_size: few
j_call: TRBJ2-5
d_call: NA
cdr3_nt: TGTGCCTCCCGTGTGGGCGAGACCCAGTACTTC
cdr3_aa: CASRVGETQYF

v_call: TRBV6-5
cdr3_length: 13
clone_size: NA
j_call: TRBJ1-2
d_call: TRBD1
cdr3_nt: TGTGCCTGCTACAGGGGAGTGGACTATGGCTACACCTTC
cdr3_aa: CACYRGVDYGYTF

v_call: TRBV9
cdr3_length: 15
clone_size: few
j_call: TRBJ2-2
d_call: NA
cdr3_nt: TGTGCCAGCAGTCTCGGGAACACGAACACCGGGGAGCTGTTTTTT
cdr3_aa: CASSLGNTNTGELFF

v_call: TRBV28
cdr3_length: 15
clone_size: NA
j_call: TRBJ1-5
d_call: NA
cdr3_nt: TGTGCCAGCATCATGGGGAGGGTAGGGAGTCAGCCCCAGCATTTT
cdr3_aa: CASIMGRVGSQPQHF

v_call: TRBV6-1
cdr3_length: 12
clone_size: few
j_call: TRBJ1-1
d_call: NA
cdr3_nt: TGTGCCAGCAGTCTCGAGACACCGGAAGCTTTCTTT
cdr3_aa: CASSLETPEAFF

v_call: TRBV7-2
cdr3_length: 15
clone_size: NA
j_call: TRBJ2-7
d_call: TRBD2
cdr3_nt: TGTGCCAGCAGTCACAGCGGGGGTAACTCCTACGAGCAGTACTTC
cdr3_aa: CASSHSGGNSYEQYF

v_call: TRBV7-9
cdr3_length: 14
clone_size: NA
j_call: TRBJ2-5
d_call: NA
cdr3_nt: TGTGCCAGCAGCTTCCCCCGGGGCCAAGAGACCCAGTACTTC
cdr3_aa: CASSFPRGQETQYF

v_call: TRBV7-6
cdr3_length: 14
clone_size: NA
j_call: TRBJ1-6
d_call: TRBD1
cdr3_nt: TGTGCCAGCAGCCCAAGACAGGGGAACTCACCCCTCCACTTT
cdr3_aa: CASSPRQGNSPLHF

v_call: TRBV7-7
cdr3_length: 17
clone_size: NA
j_call: TRBJ2-2
d_call: TRBD2
cdr3_nt: TGTGCTAGCAGCCCAGGGGCTAGCGGGAGGAACACCGGGGAGCTGTTTTTT
cdr3_aa: CASSPGASGRNTGELFF

v_call: TRBV5-3
cdr3_length: 16
clone_size: NA
j_call: TRBJ1-1
d_call: NA
cdr3_nt: TGTGCCAGAAGCTTGGCCGGAAGCGACAGGAATCCTGAAGCTTTCTTT
cdr3_aa: CARSLAGSDRNPEAFF

v_call: TRBV28
cdr3_length: 14
clone_size: NA
j_call: TRBJ1-1
d_call: NA
cdr3_nt: TGTGCCAGCAGTTTAGGGGAAGGGGTCACTGAAGCTTTCTTT
cdr3_aa: CASSLGEGVTEAFF

v_call: TRBV4-1
cdr3_length: 14
clone_size: NA
j_call: TRBJ2-7
d_call: TRBD1
cdr3_nt: TGCGCCAGCAGCCCCGGGACAGGGGCTTACGAGCAGTACTTC
cdr3_aa: CASSPGTGAYEQYF

v_call: TRBV2
cdr3_length: 17
clone_size: few
j_call: TRBJ1-4
d_call: TRBD1
cdr3_nt: TGTGCCAGCAGTTCTCGGTACAGGGGGGCAACTAATGAAAAACTGTTTTTT
cdr3_aa: CASSSRYRGATNEKLFF

v_call: TRBV19
cdr3_length: 14
clone_size: NA
j_call: TRBJ1-4
d_call: NA
cdr3_nt: TGTGCCAGTACGGTTGTCACCCGAGGTGAAAAACTGTTTTTT
cdr3_aa: CASTVVTRGEKLFF

v_call: TRBV19
cdr3_length: 14
clone_size: few
j_call: TRBJ2-7
d_call: TRBD2
cdr3_nt: TGTGCCAGTAGTGGGCGGCGGGGGGCTTACGAGCAGTACTTC
cdr3_aa: CASSGRRGAYEQYF

v_call: TRBV6-1
cdr3_length: 18
clone_size: NA
j_call: TRBJ2-3
d_call: TRBD2
cdr3_nt: TGTGCCAGCAGTGAATATTTGAGTGCTAGCGGTGCCACAGATACGCAGTATTTT
cdr3_aa: CASSEYLSASGATDTQYF

v_call: TRBV6-1
cdr3_length: 15
clone_size: NA
j_call: TRBJ1-5
d_call: NA
cdr3_nt: TGTGCCAGCAGTGAGGGGGCGGGGGGCAATCAGCCCCAGCATTTT
cdr3_aa: CASSEGAGGNQPQHF

v_call: TRBV28
cdr3_length: 14
clone_size: NA
j_call: TRBJ1-1
d_call: TRBD1
cdr3_nt: TGTGCCAGCAGCCCATTTGGGACAGGGCTCTTTGCTTTCTTT
cdr3_aa: CASSPFGTGLFAFF

v_call: TRBV7-2
cdr3_length: 14
clone_size: NA
j_call: TRBJ2-7
d_call: TRBD2
cdr3_nt: TGTGCCAGCAGCTCATCTAGCGGGAGAGACGAGCAGTACTTC
cdr3_aa: CASSSSSGRDEQYF

v_call: TRBV5-4
cdr3_length: 16
clone_size: NA
j_call: TRBJ2-2
d_call: NA
cdr3_nt: TGTGCCAGCAGCCCCGGGACATTCGCGAACACCGGGGAGCTGTTTTTT
cdr3_aa: CASSPGTFANTGELFF

v_call: TRBV7-2
cdr3_length: 18
clone_size: NA
j_call: TRBJ2-7
d_call: NA
cdr3_nt: TGTGCCAGCAGCTCACGCCCGACGGGAGCAGGGTTAGAGGGCGAGCAGTACTTC
cdr3_aa: CASSSRPTGAGLEGEQYF

v_call: TRBV9
cdr3_length: 14
clone_size: NA
j_call: TRBJ2-7
d_call: NA
cdr3_nt: TGTGCCAGCAGCGGAGGGGGTAGGGGCTACGAGCAGTACTTC
cdr3_aa: CASSGGGRGYEQYF